This TCR beta chain derives from a study of CD8 T cells in ankylosing spondylitis. The study's findings and limits: CD8+ disease-linked clones were present at relatively low frequencies in blood. Ankylosing spondylitis blood appeared to carry a characteristic TCR beta motif of 7 or 8 highly homologous variants. Reactive arthritis synovial fluid and blood were previously reported to contain some motif variants. Reportedly, matched ankylosing spondylitis synovial fluid was significantly enriched for disease-linked clones.

A remark on this clonotype: Its antigen is currently unknown.

TCRdb re-derived calls from the 5' RACE reads in MiXCR, one entry per CDR3 protein. The profile shows under 200,000 distinct CDR3 sequences, just over 9.5% of them singletons. Trimming pared 0 bases from V and 6 bases from J, leaving 11 bases between. CDR1 LNHNV and CDR2 YYDKDF come from the germline V gene (reference sequence). The CDR3 consists of 15 residues. The TCR originated in a female donor with ankylosing spondylitis or in good health (not recorded which). V and J are TRBV15 and TRBJ2-2, with D perhaps TRBD1 (6 bases). The sequenced sample was blood, either unsorted or a sorted T cell fraction (not recorded which). The CDR3 nucleotides are TGTGCCACCAGCAGAGATTTGGGGGCCTCCGGGGAGCTGTTTTTT. This sequence encodes CATSRDLGASGELFF.